This T cell receptor (beta chain) emerged from a study of cytomegalovirus exposure and HLA in healthy donors. A multiplex PCR was run with 60 Vbeta primers and 13 Jbeta primers. In the original workflow: In a later analysis, around 10 million of approximately 86 million unique beta chains occurred in at least two donors. Generated by immunoSEQ multiplex PCR, the TCRdb table keeps only in-frame clones and is missing some. V and J calls and clone size are given by that table; D and trimming were obtained from the DNA. The top ten hold about 2.2% of the sample, which has roughly 280,000 clones, under 80% seen once. Details on this clone: The antigen remains undetermined.

CDR1 is SGDLS and CDR2 is YYNGEE in the germline V gene. Trimming stripped 4 bases from V and 6 bases from J, with 19 bases between. The CDR3 has 15 residues. Study results and limitations: In a later analysis, specific HLA alleles were associated with 15,000 to 20,000 TCR beta sequences at a 0.05 false discovery rate.

The V gene is TRBV9, the J gene TRBJ1-1, with D possibly being TRBD1 (6 bases). Material: PBMCs. This clonotype originated in a female donor in good health and CMV-seronegative. CDR3 loop: CASSPMGTTPAEAFF. The DNA for the CDR3 is TGTGCCAGCAGCCCAATGGGGACAACCCCCGCTGAAGCTTTCTTT.